These T cell receptor beta chains were read from a single sample in a study of cytomegalovirus exposure and HLA in healthy donors. Clones were read by immunoSEQ multiplex PCR, and TCRdb kept only the in-frame ones, dropping some. The data hold some 140,000 clones, with 89% observed a single time. Sequencing was performed on PBMCs. These receptors came from a woman aged 18 to 35 in good health and CMV-seropositive. Each CDR3 is given with its conserved first and last residue. The D gene is left open where the match is weak. Size tells how often a clone was seen (once, few, many) or the class of an expanded clone, and some rows leave it out.

d_gene,abundance,v_gene,j_gene,CDR3nt,CDR3aa
TRBD1,NA,TRBV5-6,TRBJ1-1,TGTGCCAGCAGCTTGGTCCTCGGACAGGGGCCACCTGAAGCTTTCTTT,CASSLVLGQGPPEAFF
NA,NA,TRBV19,TRBJ1-5,TGTGCCAGTTCGTCTCAGCCCCAGCATTTT,CASSSQPQHF
NA,NA,TRBV7-9,TRBJ2-1,TGTGCCAGCAGCTTCCCCGGGTCCTACAATGAGCAGTTCTTC,CASSFPGSYNEQFF
NA,medium-sized,TRBV7-9,TRBJ1-6,TGTGCCAGCAGCTCCAATTTGAGAGCCCTCCACTTT,CASSSNLRALHF
NA,NA,TRBV7-9,TRBJ1-5,TGTGCCAGCAGCTTCCCCGATCAGCCCCAGCATTTT,CASSFPDQPQHF
NA,NA,TRBV5-1,TRBJ2-7,TGCGCCAGCACCAGGGATCATACGGACGAGCAGTACTTC,CASTRDHTDEQYF
TRBD2,once,TRBV4-3,TRBJ2-2,TGCGCCAGCAGCCGGGGACTAGTCACCGGGGAGCTGTTTTTT,CASSRGLVTGELFF
NA,NA,TRBV30,TRBJ1-6,TGTGCCTGGAGTCACCTTCTCCCGGGGTCCAATTCACCCCTCCACTTT,CAWSHLLPGSNSPLHF
TRBD1,NA,TRBV7-9,TRBJ1-2,TGTGCCAGCAGCTTAGCAGGACAGGCAATCGTCTTC,CASSLAGQAIVF
TRBD1,NA,TRBV18,TRBJ2-7,TGTGCCAGCTCAATGGGACAGACGTCCTACGAGCAGTACTTC,CASSMGQTSYEQYF
NA,NA,TRBV5-5,TRBJ1-3,TGTGCCAGCAGCTTACAGGGTGAGAACACCATATATTTT,CASSLQGENTIYF
NA,once,TRBV18,TRBJ2-6,TGTGCCAGCTCACCGGGCAATCAAGAGGCCAACGTCCTGACTTTC,CASSPGNQEANVLTF
TRBD1,NA,TRBV7-2,TRBJ1-6,TGTGCCAGCAGCCGGGTGGCACAGGGGGCTAATTCACCCCTCCACTTT,CASSRVAQGANSPLHF
NA,NA,TRBV7-2,TRBJ1-2,TGTGCCAGCAGCGCAGGGCAGGTAGTGGGCTACACCTTC,CASSAGQVVGYTF